The T cell receptor beta chain described here comes from a study of identical twins. Study conclusions and caveats: Alpha sequences out of frame and shared by twins had excess low generation probability. Abundant cord blood beta clonotypes carried fewer insertions; memory repertoires showed none. There was more out-of-frame TCR alpha sharing in monozygotic twins than models estimated. Less excess twin sharing appeared in beta out-of-frame sequences.

TCRdb re-derived calls from the 5' RACE reads in MiXCR, one entry per CDR3 protein. This sample has about 430,000 distinct CDR3 sequences, with 15% to 20% found just once. This clonotype was found many times. Its antigen is unidentified. Sequenced input: naive T cells sorted from blood. This sequence was found in a man aged 50 to 60 in good health.

CDR3 in DNA: TGTGCCAGCAGTGAATATTGGCCAGGCTCCTACAATGAGCAGTTCTTC. Protein: CASSEYWPGSYNEQFF. This chain uses TRBV6-1 with TRBJ2-1; D gene unclear. There are 16 residues in the CDR3. Per the germline V gene, CDR1 is MNHNS and CDR2 is SASEGT. Between the trimmed V and J ends, which lost 2 bases and 0 bases, there was a span of 11 bases.